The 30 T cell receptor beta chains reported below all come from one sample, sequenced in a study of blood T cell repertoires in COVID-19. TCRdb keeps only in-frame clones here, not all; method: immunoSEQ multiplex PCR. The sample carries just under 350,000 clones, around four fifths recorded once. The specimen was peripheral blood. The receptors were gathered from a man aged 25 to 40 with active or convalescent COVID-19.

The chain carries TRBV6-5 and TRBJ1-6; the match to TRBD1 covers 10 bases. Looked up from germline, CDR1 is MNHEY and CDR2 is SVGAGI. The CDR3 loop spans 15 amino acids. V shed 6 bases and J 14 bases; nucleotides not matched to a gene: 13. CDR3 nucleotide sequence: TGTGCCAGCAGATCCGGGACAGGGGCTTTGGGGGCCCTCCACTTT. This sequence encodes CASRSGTGALGALHF.

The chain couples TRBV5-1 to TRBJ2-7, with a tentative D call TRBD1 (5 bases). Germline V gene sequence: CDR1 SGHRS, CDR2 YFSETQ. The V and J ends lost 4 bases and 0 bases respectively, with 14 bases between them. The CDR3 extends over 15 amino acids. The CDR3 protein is CASSDDRASSYEQYF. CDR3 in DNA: TGCGCCAGCAGCGATGACAGAGCTTCCTCCTACGAGCAGTACTTC.

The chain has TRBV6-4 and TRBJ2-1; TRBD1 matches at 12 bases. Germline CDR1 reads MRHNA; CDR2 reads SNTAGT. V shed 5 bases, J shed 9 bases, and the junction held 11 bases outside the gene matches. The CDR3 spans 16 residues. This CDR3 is CASSPSPGTGGSEQFF. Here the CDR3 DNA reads TGTGCCAGCAGTCCCTCTCCTGGGACAGGGGGCTCTGAGCAGTTCTTC.

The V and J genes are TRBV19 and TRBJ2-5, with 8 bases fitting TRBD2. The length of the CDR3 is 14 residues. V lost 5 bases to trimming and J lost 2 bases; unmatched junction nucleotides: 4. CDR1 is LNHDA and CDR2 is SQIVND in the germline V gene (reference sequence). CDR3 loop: CASSPGGGQETQYF. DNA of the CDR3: TGTGCCAGTAGTCCCGGGGGGGGACAAGAGACCCAGTACTTC.

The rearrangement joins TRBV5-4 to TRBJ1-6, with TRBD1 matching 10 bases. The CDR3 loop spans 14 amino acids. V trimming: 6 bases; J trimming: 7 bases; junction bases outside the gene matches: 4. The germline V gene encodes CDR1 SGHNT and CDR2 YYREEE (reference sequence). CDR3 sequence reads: CASKGQGLNSPLHF. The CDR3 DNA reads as TGTGCCAGCAAGGGACAGGGGCTAAATTCACCCCTCCACTTT. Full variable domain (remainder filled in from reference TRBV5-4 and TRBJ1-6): ETGVTQSPTHLIKTRGQQVTLRCSSQSGHNTVSWYQQALGQGPQFIFQYYREEENGRGNFPPRFSGLQFPNYSSELNVNALELDDSALYLCASKGQGLNSPLHFGNGTRLTVT.

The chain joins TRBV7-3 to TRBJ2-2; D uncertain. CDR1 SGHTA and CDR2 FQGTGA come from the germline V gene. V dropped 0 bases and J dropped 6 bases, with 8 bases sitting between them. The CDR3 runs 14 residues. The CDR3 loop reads CASSLTRLAGELFF. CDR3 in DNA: TGTGCCAGCAGCTTAACCCGATTAGCCGGGGAGCTGTTTTTT.

CDR3 DNA sequence: TGTGCCAGCAGTATAGTAGCGGGAGAGGTAGAGACCCAGTACTTC. Translation gives CASSIVAGEVETQYF. This chain joins TRBV6-4 and TRBJ2-5, with 9 bases aligning to TRBD2. With V trimmed by 5 bases and J by 4 bases, 8 bases remained unmatched. Germline V lookup: CDR1 MRHNA, CDR2 SNTAGT. The length of the CDR3 is 15 residues.

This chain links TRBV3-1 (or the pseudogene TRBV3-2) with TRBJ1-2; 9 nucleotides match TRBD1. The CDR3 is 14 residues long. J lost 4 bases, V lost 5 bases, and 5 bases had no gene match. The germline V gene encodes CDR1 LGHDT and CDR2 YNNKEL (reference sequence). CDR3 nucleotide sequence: TGTGCCAGCAGCTTTGGACAGGGGCCCTATGGCTACACCTTC. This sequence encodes CASSFGQGPYGYTF.

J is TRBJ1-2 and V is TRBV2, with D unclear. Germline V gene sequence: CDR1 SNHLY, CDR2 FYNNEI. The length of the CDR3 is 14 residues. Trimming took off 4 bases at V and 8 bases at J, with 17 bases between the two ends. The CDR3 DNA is TGTGCCAGCAGTGTTGGAGGGAATCGAGAGGGCTACACCTTC. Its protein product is CASSVGGNREGYTF.

CDR3 coding DNA: TGTGCCAGCAGGACCAGGGAGAACACTGAAGCTTTCTTT. This codes for CASRTRENTEAFF. This chain joins TRBV6-5 and TRBJ1-1, with D tentatively TRBD1 (5 bases). Trimming took 6 bases from V and 1 from J, leaving 9 bases between them. This CDR3 has 13 amino acids. CDR1 MNHEY and CDR2 SVGAGI come from the germline V gene.

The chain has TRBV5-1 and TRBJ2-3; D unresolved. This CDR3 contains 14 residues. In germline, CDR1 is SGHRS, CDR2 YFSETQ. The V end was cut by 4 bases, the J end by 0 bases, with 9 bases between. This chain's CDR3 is CASSTGLSTDTQYF. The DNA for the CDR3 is TGCGCCAGCAGCACCGGTCTAAGCACAGATACGCAGTATTTT.

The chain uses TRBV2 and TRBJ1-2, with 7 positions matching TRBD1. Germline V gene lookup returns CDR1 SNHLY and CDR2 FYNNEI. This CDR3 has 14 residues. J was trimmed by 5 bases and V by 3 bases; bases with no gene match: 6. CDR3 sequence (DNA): TGTGCCAGCAGTGACCAACAGGGGCGGTATGGCTACACCTTC. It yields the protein CASSDQQGRYGYTF.

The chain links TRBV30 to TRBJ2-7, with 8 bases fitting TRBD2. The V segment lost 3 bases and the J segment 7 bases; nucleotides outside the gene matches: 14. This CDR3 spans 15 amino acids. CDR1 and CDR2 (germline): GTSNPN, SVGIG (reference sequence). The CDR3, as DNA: TGTGCCTGGAGCCCGACGAGCGGGAGACTAGAAGAGCAGTACTTC. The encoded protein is CAWSPTSGRLEEQYF.

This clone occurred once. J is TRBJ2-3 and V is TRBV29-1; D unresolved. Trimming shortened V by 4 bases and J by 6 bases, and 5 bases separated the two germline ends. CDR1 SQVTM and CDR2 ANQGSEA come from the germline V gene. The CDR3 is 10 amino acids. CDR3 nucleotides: TGCAGCGTTGGTATGGATACGCAGTATTTT. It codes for CSVGMDTQYF.

The CDR3 region is CAISDGETSPNTGELFF. As DNA, the CDR3 is TGTGCCATCAGTGACGGGGAGACTAGCCCGAACACCGGGGAGCTGTTTTTT. This sequence joins TRBV10-3 and TRBJ2-2, with 7 bases identical to TRBD2. With V trimmed by 3 bases and J by 0 bases, 7 bases remained unmatched. Germline V lookup: CDR1 ENHRY, CDR2 SYGVKD. The CDR3 totals 17 residues.

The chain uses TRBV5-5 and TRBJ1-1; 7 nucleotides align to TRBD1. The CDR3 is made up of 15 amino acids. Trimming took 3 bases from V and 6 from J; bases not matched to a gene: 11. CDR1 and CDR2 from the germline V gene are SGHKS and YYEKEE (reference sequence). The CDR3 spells CASSWAGQPGAEAFF. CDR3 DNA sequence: TGTGCCAGCAGCTGGGCGGGACAGCCCGGTGCTGAAGCTTTCTTT.

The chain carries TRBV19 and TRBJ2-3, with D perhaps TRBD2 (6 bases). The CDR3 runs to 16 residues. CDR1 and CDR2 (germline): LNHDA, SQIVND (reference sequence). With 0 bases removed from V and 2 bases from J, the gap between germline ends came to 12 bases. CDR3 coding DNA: TGTGCCAGTAGTATAGATCACCCTAGCGCCACAGATACGCAGTATTTT. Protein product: CASSIDHPSATDTQYF.

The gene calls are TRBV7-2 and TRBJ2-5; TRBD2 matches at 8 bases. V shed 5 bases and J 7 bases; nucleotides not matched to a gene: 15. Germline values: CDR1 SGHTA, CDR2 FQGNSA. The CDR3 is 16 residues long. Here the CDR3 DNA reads TGTGCCAGCAGCCCTCGGACTAGCCGGTTTGAGGGGACCCAGTACTTC. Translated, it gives CASSPRTSRFEGTQYF.

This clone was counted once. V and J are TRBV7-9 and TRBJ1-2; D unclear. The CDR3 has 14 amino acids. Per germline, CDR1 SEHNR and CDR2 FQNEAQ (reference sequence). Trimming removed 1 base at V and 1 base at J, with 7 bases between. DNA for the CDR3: TGTGCCAGCAGCTTAGACAGACATAACTATGGCTACACCTTC. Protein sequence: CASSLDRHNYGYTF.

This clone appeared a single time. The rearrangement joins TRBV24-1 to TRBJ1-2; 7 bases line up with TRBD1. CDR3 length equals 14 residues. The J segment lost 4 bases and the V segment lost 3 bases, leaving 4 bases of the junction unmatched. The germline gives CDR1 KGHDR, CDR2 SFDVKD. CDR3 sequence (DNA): TGTGCCACCAGTGATCGACAGGGAGGCTATGGCTACACCTTC. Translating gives CATSDRQGGYGYTF.

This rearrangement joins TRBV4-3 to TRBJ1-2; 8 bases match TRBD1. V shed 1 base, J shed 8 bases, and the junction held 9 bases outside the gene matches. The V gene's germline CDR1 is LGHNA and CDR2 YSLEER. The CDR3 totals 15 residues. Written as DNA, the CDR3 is TGCGCCAGCAGCCAAGGTACAGGGGGAGCTTGGGGCTACACCTTC. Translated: CASSQGTGGAWGYTF.

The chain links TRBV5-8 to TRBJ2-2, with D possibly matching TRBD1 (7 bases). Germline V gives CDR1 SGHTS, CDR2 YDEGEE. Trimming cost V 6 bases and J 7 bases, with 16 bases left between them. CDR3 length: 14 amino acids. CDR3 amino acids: CASTSTGEVGELFF. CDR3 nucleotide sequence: TGTGCCAGCACCTCTACAGGGGAGGTCGGGGAGCTGTTTTTT.

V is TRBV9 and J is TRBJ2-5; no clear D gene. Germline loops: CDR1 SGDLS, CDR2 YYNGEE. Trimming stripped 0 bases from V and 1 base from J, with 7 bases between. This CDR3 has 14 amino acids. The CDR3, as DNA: TGTGCCAGCAGCGTAGCTCCTACCCAAGAGACCCAGTACTTC. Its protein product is CASSVAPTQETQYF.

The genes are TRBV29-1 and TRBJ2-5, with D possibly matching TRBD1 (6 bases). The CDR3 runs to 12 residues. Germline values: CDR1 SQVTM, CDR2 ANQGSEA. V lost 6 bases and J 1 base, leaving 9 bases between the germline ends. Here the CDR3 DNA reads TGCAGCGTGGGGGCTATCCAAGAGACCCAGTACTTC. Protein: CSVGAIQETQYF.

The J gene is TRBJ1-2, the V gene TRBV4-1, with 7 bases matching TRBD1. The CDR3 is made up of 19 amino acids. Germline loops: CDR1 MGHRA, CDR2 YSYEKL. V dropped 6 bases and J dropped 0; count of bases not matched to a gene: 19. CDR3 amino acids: CASSFLPWDSQLPNYGYTF. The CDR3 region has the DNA TGCGCCAGCAGTTTTCTCCCTTGGGACAGCCAGCTCCCTAACTATGGCTACACCTTC.

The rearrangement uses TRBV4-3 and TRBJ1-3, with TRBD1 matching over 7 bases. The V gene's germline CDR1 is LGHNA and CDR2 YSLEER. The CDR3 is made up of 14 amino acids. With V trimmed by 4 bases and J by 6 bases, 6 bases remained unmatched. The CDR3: CASSRSGTANTIYF. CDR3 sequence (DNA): TGCGCCAGCAGCCGATCCGGGACAGCAAACACCATATATTTT.

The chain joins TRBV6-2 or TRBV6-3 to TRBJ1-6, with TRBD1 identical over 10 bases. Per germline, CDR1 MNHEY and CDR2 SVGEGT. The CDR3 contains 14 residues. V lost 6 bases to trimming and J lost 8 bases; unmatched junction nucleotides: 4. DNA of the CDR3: TGTGCCAGCAGCTGGGGACAGGGGTATTCACCCCTCCACTTT. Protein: CASSWGQGYSPLHF.

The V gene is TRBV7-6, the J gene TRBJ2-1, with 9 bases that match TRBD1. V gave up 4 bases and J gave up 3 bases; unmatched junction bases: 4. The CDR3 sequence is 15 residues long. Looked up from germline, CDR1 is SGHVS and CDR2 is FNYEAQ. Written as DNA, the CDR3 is TGTGCCAGCAGCTCGGGACAGGGTGACTACAATGAGCAGTTCTTC. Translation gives CASSSGQGDYNEQFF.

CDR3 protein: CASSEGGLGFEGEQFF. CDR3 bases: TGTGCCAGCAGTGAAGGGGGACTAGGTTTTGAGGGTGAGCAGTTCTTC. The chain has TRBV6-1 and TRBJ2-1; 8 nucleotides match TRBD2. Germline V gene data show CDR1 as MNHNS and CDR2 as SASEGT. This CDR3 region has 16 residues. With V trimmed by 1 base and J by 9 bases, 11 bases remained unmatched.

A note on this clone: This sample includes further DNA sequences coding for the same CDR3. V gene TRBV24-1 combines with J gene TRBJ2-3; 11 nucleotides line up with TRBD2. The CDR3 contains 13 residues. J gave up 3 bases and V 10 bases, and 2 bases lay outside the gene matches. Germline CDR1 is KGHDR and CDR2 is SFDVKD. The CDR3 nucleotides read TGTGCCACTTCTAGCGGGGGGACAGATACGCAGTATTTT. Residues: CATSSGGTDTQYF.